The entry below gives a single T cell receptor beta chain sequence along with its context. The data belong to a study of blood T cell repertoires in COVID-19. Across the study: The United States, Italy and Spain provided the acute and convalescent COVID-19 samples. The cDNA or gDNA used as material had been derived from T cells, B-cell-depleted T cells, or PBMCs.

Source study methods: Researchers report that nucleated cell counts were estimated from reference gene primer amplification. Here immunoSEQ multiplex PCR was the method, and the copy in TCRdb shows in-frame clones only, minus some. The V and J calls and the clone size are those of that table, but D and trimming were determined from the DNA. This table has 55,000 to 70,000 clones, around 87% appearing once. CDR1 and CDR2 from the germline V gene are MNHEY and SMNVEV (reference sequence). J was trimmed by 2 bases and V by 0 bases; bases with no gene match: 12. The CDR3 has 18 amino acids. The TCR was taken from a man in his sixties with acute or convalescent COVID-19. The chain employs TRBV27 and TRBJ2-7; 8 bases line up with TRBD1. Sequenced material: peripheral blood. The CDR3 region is CASSLSPPGQAYPYEQYF. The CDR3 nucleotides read TGTGCCAGCAGTTTATCGCCCCCGGGACAGGCCTATCCCTACGAGCAGTACTTC.